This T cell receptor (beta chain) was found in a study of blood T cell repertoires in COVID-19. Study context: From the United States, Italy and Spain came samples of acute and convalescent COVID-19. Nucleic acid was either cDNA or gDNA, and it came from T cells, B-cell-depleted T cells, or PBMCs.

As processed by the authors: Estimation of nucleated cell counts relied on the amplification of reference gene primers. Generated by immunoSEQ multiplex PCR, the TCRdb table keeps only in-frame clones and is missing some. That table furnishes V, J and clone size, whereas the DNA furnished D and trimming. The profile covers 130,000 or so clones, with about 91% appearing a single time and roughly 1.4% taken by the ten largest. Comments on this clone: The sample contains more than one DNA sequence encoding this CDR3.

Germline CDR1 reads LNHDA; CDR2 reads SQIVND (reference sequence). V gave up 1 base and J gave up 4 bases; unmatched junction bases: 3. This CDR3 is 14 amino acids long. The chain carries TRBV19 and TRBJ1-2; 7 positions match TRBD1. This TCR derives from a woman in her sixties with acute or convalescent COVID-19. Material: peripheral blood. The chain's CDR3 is CASSIGQGGYGYTF. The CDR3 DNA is TGTGCCAGTAGTATAGGACAGGGTGGCTATGGCTACACCTTC. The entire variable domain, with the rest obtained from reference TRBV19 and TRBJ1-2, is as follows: DGGITQSPKYLFRKEGQNVTLSCEQNLNHDAMYWYRQDPGQGLRLIYYSQIVNDFQKGDIAEGYSVSREKKESFPLTVTSAQKNPTAFYLCASSIGQGGYGYTFGSGTRLTVV.